These 22 T cell receptor beta chains were sequenced from one sample in a study of control samples from healthy donors and cancer patients. Sequencing used immunoSEQ multiplex PCR; TCRdb keeps in-frame clones, though not all of them. Of about 80,000 clones listed, 70% to 85% are singletons. The sample was PBMCs. These receptors came from a man in his sixties with head and neck cancer.

The gene calls are TRBV9 and TRBJ2-2, with a tentative D call TRBD1 (5 bases). The length of the CDR3 is 15 residues. V was cut by 0 bases and J by 3 bases, with 9 bases left in between. Germline V gives CDR1 SGDLS, CDR2 YYNGEE. The CDR3 region is CASSVVDSYTGELFF. CDR3 in DNA: TGTGCCAGCAGCGTAGTAGACAGCTACACCGGGGAGCTGTTTTTT. Full variable domain (outside the CDR3, taken from reference TRBV9 and TRBJ2-2): DSGVTQTPKHLITATGQRVTLRCSPRSGDLSVYWYQQSLDQGLQFLIQYYNGEERAKGNILERFSAQQFPDLHSELNLSSLELGDSALYFCASSVVDSYTGELFFGEGSRLTVL.

V usage is TRBV5-5 and J usage is TRBJ2-1, with TRBD1 identical over 10 bases. The CDR3 extends over 13 amino acids. Germline V gene sequence: CDR1 SGHKS, CDR2 YYEKEE (reference sequence). V shed 4 bases, J shed 15 bases, and the junction held 10 bases outside the gene matches. The CDR3 coding sequence is TGTGCCAGCAGCCCCAATCCGGGACAGGGGACGTTCTTC. This translates into CASSPNPGQGTFF.

The CDR3 loop is CASSSLVGEPQHF. The CDR3 DNA reads as TGTGCCAGCAGTTCCCTTGTCGGGGAGCCCCAGCATTTT. The chain is built from TRBV28 and TRBJ1-5; D gene uncertain. Germline V gives CDR1 MDHEN, CDR2 SYDVKM. CDR3 length: 13 residues. Trimming left V 4 bases short and J 8 bases short, with 12 bases between.

The chain combines TRBV5-5 with TRBJ1-2, with D possibly matching TRBD1 (6 bases). Trimming removed 4 bases at V and 2 bases at J, with 12 bases between. The CDR3 runs to 14 residues. Germline V gene sequence: CDR1 SGHKS, CDR2 YYEKEE (reference sequence). The CDR3 DNA sequence: TGTGCCAGCAGCCGACAGGCGCAAAACTATGGCTACACCTTC. Translating it yields CASSRQAQNYGYTF. Full variable domain (remainder filled in from reference TRBV5-5 and TRBJ1-2): DAGVTQSPTHLIKTRGQQVTLRCSPISGHKSVSWYQQVLGQGPQFIFQYYEKEERGRGNFPDRFSARQFPNYSSELNVNALLLGDSALYLCASSRQAQNYGYTFGSGTRLTVV.

The V call is TRBV4-2, the J call TRBJ2-3, with D hard to call. V dropped 4 bases and J dropped 6 bases, with 8 bases sitting between them. CDR1 LGHNA and CDR2 YNFKEQ come from the germline V gene. The CDR3 sequence is 12 residues long. The CDR3, as DNA: TGTGCCAGCAGCCTCATATCGGATACGCAGTATTTT. Translated, it gives CASSLISDTQYF.

The chain has TRBV6-5 and TRBJ2-2, with D unresolved. Trimming pared 3 bases from V and 7 bases from J, leaving 6 bases between. CDR1 is MNHEY, CDR2 SVGAGI, per germline. The CDR3 totals 12 residues. The CDR3 here is CASSYVNGELFF. The CDR3 DNA sequence: TGTGCCAGCAGTTATGTGAACGGGGAGCTGTTTTTT.

A word on this clone: Other DNA sequences in the sample encode the same CDR3. CDR3 in amino acids: CASSLVGYEQYF. CDR3 DNA sequence: TGTGCCAGCAGCTTAGTGGGCTACGAGCAGTACTTC. The chain recombines TRBV7-2 with TRBJ2-7; D remains ambiguous. CDR3 length: 12 residues. Germline lookup yields CDR1 SGHTA and CDR2 FQGNSA. Trimming left V 1 base short and J 3 bases short, with 4 bases between.

The rearrangement joins TRBV5-1 to TRBJ2-2, with D possibly matching TRBD2 (6 bases). The CDR3 is 15 residues long. Germline loops: CDR1 SGHRS, CDR2 YFSETQ. V lost 0 bases and J 4 bases, leaving 10 bases between the germline ends. The CDR3: CASSLEGGTTGELFF. DNA for the CDR3: TGCGCCAGCAGCTTGGAGGGCGGGACCACCGGGGAGCTGTTTTTT.

The rearrangement joins TRBV11-1 to TRBJ2-1; 11 bases are shared with TRBD2. CDR1 is SGHAT, CDR2 FQDESV, per germline (reference sequence). This CDR3 region has 16 residues. The junction had 5 bases not matched to a gene; V was cut back by 5 bases and J by 2 bases. The CDR3 DNA sequence: TGTGCCAGCAGCCTAAGACTAGCGGGAACCTACAATGAGCAGTTCTTC. Encoded protein: CASSLRLAGTYNEQFF.

V is TRBV5-4 and J is TRBJ1-3; no definite D call. V lost 0 bases and J 6 bases, leaving 4 bases between the germline ends. Germline assignment: CDR1 SGHNT and CDR2 YYREEE (reference sequence). This CDR3 has 12 amino acids. The CDR3 spells CASSLDANTIYF. CDR3 coding DNA: TGTGCCAGCAGCTTGGACGCAAACACCATATATTTT.

The chain carries TRBV3-1 (or the pseudogene TRBV3-2) and TRBJ2-2; the D gene could be TRBD1 or TRBD2 (6 bases each). The CDR3 contains 18 residues. Looked up from germline, CDR1 is LGHDT and CDR2 is YNNKEL (reference sequence). The ends were cut back, 4 bases at V and 0 bases at J, with 18 bases in the middle. The CDR3, as DNA: TGTGCCAGCAGCCCCTTTTGGGGGGCACCAACGAACACCGGGGAGCTGTTTTTT. Protein product: CASSPFWGAPTNTGELFF.

This chain joins TRBV12-2 and TRBJ2-3; the table assigns TRBD2, which was not confirmed against the DNA. TRBV12-2 is designated a pseudogene. The CDR3 runs to 13 residues. CDR3 sequence reads: CASRPSGVVTQYF. The CDR3 DNA reads as TGTGCAAGTCGCCCATCGGGGGTAGTCACGCAGTATTTT.

The chain recombines TRBV14 with TRBJ2-3, with TRBD1 identical over 10 bases. The CDR3 runs to 15 residues. Germline lookup yields CDR1 SGHDN and CDR2 FVKESK. V was pared by 4 bases and J by 3 bases, with 4 bases of the junction left unmatched. CDR3 sequence (DNA): TGTGCCAGCAGCCGAGACAGGGGGCGAACAGATACGCAGTATTTT. Protein: CASSRDRGRTDTQYF.

The chain has TRBV5-1 and TRBJ2-7; 7 bases are a match to TRBD2. Trimming took 0 bases from V and 3 from J; bases not matched to a gene: 0. Germline V gene sequence: CDR1 SGHRS, CDR2 YFSETQ. The CDR3 is made up of 13 amino acids. CDR3 amino acids: CASSLVAGYEQYF. CDR3 in DNA: TGCGCCAGCAGCTTGGTAGCGGGCTACGAGCAGTACTTC.

The DNA for the CDR3 is TGCGCCAGCAGCCCCAATCCTCAGGAAACCGAGCAGTACTTC. Translating it yields CASSPNPQETEQYF. V usage is TRBV5-1 and J usage is TRBJ2-7; no definite D call. Germline V lookup: CDR1 SGHRS, CDR2 YFSETQ. This CDR3 has 14 residues. The germline V and J ends were trimmed by 4 bases and 6 bases, with 17 bases remaining between them.

The chain links TRBV10-3 to TRBJ2-5; TRBD2 matches 14 bases. Trimming removed 0 bases from V and 4 bases from J; junction bases left unmatched: 7. This CDR3 has 18 residues. Germline CDR1 is ENHRY and CDR2 is SYGVKD. CDR3 nucleotide sequence: TGTGCCATCAGTGAGTCTAGACTAGCGGGAGGGCGGTTAGAGACCCAGTACTTC. The encoded protein is CAISESRLAGGRLETQYF.

The chain uses TRBV27 and TRBJ2-1; D gene unclear. The germline V gene encodes CDR1 MNHEY and CDR2 SMNVEV (reference sequence). Trimming took 5 bases from V and 9 from J, leaving 23 bases between them. This CDR3 has 16 residues. This CDR3 reads CASSPHPVSPQGEQFF. In DNA, the CDR3 is TGTGCCAGCAGTCCGCATCCCGTTTCTCCCCAAGGTGAGCAGTTCTTC.

The chain combines TRBV24-1 with TRBJ1-5; TRBD1 agrees at 7 bases. The trim removed 7 bases at V and 5 bases at J, leaving 4 bases unmatched. The V gene's germline CDR1 is KGHDR and CDR2 SFDVKD. The CDR3 totals 13 residues. The CDR3 region is CATRDRADQPQHF. Here the CDR3 DNA reads TGTGCCACCAGAGACAGGGCTGATCAGCCCCAGCATTTT.

J is TRBJ2-5 and V is TRBV24-1; D remains unclear. The ends were cut back, 4 bases at V and 2 bases at J, with 7 bases in the middle. The CDR3 loop spans 13 amino acids. Germline V lookup: CDR1 KGHDR, CDR2 SFDVKD. The CDR3 DNA sequence: TGTGCCACCAGTGACCCCGTACAAGAGACCCAGTACTTC. It yields the protein CATSDPVQETQYF.

This chain links TRBV12-5 with TRBJ2-5; 12 bases line up with TRBD1. V lost 5 bases to trimming and J lost 4 bases; unmatched junction nucleotides: 5. The CDR3 runs 15 residues. Germline CDR1 is LGHNT and CDR2 is FRNRAP. This CDR3 reads CASGIPGQGAETQYF. The DNA of the CDR3 is TGTGCTAGTGGTATCCCGGGACAGGGGGCAGAGACCCAGTACTTC.

This clone came up a few times. The chain combines TRBV18 with TRBJ1-5; TRBD1 matches at 9 bases. The CDR3 is 15 residues long. After removal of 1 base from V and 4 bases from J, the junction contained 2 bases not matched to a gene. Germline V CDR1 and CDR2: KGHSH, LQKENI. CDR3 sequence (DNA): TGTGCCAGCTCACCACGCGGGACAGGGAATCAGCCCCAGCATTTT. Translated: CASSPRGTGNQPQHF.

The chain couples TRBV21-1 to TRBJ2-7; the listed D gene, TRBD1, was not tested against the DNA. TRBV21-1 is annotated as a pseudogene. The CDR3 is made up of 16 amino acids. CDR3 residues: CASSKMGRSSFHEQYF. For the CDR3, the DNA is TGTGCCAGCAGCAAAATGGGCAGGTCGAGTTTCCACGAGCAGTACTTC.